The table lists the clone carrying this T cell receptor (beta chain) with a few counts. What it recognizes is unknown. These data belong to a study of T-cell reconstitution after alpha-beta-depleted transplantation in children. Overall study results and limits: Several hundred expanded graft clones reportedly supplied alpha-beta T cells about two months after transplant. The main origin of T-cell counts and diversity one year after transplant was newly produced T cells. Several patients had high TCRbeta diversity at day 60; it came from surviving recipient T cells and thymic progenitors.

This CDR3 has 13 residues. Germline values: CDR1 SGHTA, CDR2 FQGNSA. V lost 5 bases and J lost 2, with 10 bases in between. The TCRbeta library was prepared with unique molecular identifiers. MiXCR was run by TCRdb on the PCR reads, yielding one entry per CDR3 protein. The sample yields approximately 800,000 distinct CDR3 sequences, roughly 15% seen once. The chain combines TRBV7-2 with TRBJ2-7; unclear D gene. This specimen consisted of PBMCs, mostly from graft donor cells, obtained 360 days after TCRalphabeta/CD19-depleted stem cell transplant. This sequence originates from a male patient between 10 and 17 years old who had a stem cell transplant for acute lymphoblastic leukemia, so the T cells may come from the graft donor. The chain's CDR3 is CASSTRAAYEQYF. For the CDR3, the DNA is TGTGCCAGCAGCACCCGGGCCGCCTACGAGCAGTACTTC.